The 18 T cell receptor beta chains in this list originate from one sample, sequenced in a study of cytomegalovirus exposure and HLA in healthy donors. PCR was performed using 60 Vbeta and 13 Jbeta primers. This table comes from immunoSEQ multiplex PCR, and its TCRdb copy is limited to in-frame clones, with some not included. In the table there are 45,000 or so clones, about two thirds of which are singletons. Sequencing was carried out using PBMCs. All receptors derive from a woman aged 25 to 45 in good health and CMV-seronegative.

The chain employs TRBV7-9 and TRBJ1-2, with 7 bases that match TRBD1. The CDR3 spans 14 residues. CDR1 is SEHNR and CDR2 is FQNEAQ in the germline V gene (reference sequence). V lost 1 base, J lost 7 bases, and 6 bases stayed unmatched. The CDR3 sequence is CASSLGQGHGGYTF. In DNA, the CDR3 is TGTGCCAGCAGCTTAGGACAGGGCCACGGTGGCTACACCTTC.

The genes are TRBV13 and TRBJ2-1, with TRBD2 identical over 13 bases. V was clipped by 5 bases and J by 5 bases; unmatched bases: 0. The CDR3 is 14 residues long. The germline gives CDR1 PRHDT, CDR2 FYEKMQ (reference sequence). The CDR3 reads CASSGLAGDNEQFF. The CDR3 DNA follows: TGTGCCAGCAGCGGACTAGCGGGAGACAATGAGCAGTTCTTC. The full variable domain, completed using reference TRBV13 and TRBJ2-1, is AAGVIQSPRHLIKEKRETATLKCYPIPRHDTVYWYQQGPGQDPQFLISFYEKMQSDKGSIPDRFSAQQFSDYHSELNMSSLELGDSALYFCASSGLAGDNEQFFGPGTRLTVL.

This chain joins TRBV4-1 and TRBJ2-1, with D perhaps TRBD2 (6 bases). Deletions cut 0 bases from V and 4 bases from J, with 16 bases between. Germline CDR1 is MGHRA and CDR2 is YSYEKL. The CDR3 length is 17 residues. The CDR3 coding sequence is TGCGCCAGCAGCCAAGAATACGCCGGACTACGGTACAATGAGCAGTTCTTC. Protein product: CASSQEYAGLRYNEQFF.

The chain joins TRBV11-2 to TRBJ2-1, with 8 bases fitting TRBD2. Looked up from germline, CDR1 is SGHAT and CDR2 is FQNNGV. The CDR3 sequence is 16 residues long. After removal of 5 bases from V and 0 bases from J, the junction contained 6 bases not matched to a gene. In DNA, the CDR3 is TGTGCCAGCAGCCCTACTAGCGGAAGCTCCTACAATGAGCAGTTCTTC. Translated: CASSPTSGSSYNEQFF.

The rearrangement joins TRBV5-1 to TRBJ2-3; 8 nucleotides align to TRBD2. V lost 10 bases and J lost 3; bases outside the gene matches: 10. CDR1 and CDR2 from the germline V gene are SGHRS and YFSETQ. The CDR3 totals 14 residues. The CDR3 nucleotides read TGCGCCTCCTGTCTGGGACTAGAGACAGATACGCAGTATTTT. Translating it yields CASCLGLETDTQYF.

The rearrangement joins TRBV29-1 to TRBJ1-1, with D hard to call. The CDR3 spans 10 residues. V lost 4 bases and J 5 bases, leaving 5 bases between the germline ends. The germline V gene encodes CDR1 SQVTM and CDR2 ANQGSEA. The CDR3 is CSVVQTEAFF. The CDR3 nucleotides read TGCAGCGTTGTCCAGACTGAAGCTTTCTTT.

The chain couples TRBV5-1 to TRBJ2-2, with D possibly matching TRBD2 (6 bases). Germline V gene lookup returns CDR1 SGHRS and CDR2 YFSETQ. This CDR3 is 15 amino acids long. The V gene lost 5 bases and the J gene lost 1 base, with 12 bases spanning the gap. CDR3 sequence (DNA): TGCGCCAGCAGACCCACGGGAGTGAACACCGGGGAGCTGTTTTTT. Amino acid sequence: CASRPTGVNTGELFF.

This rearrangement joins TRBV5-1 to TRBJ1-1, with D possibly TRBD1 on 5 matching bases. Germline V lookup: CDR1 SGHRS, CDR2 YFSETQ. Trimming cost V 0 bases and J 5 bases, with 11 bases left between them. The CDR3 totals 14 residues. The CDR3 DNA follows: TGCGCCAGCAGCTTGGTCGGGGCGGGGACTGAAGCTTTCTTT. Translating it yields CASSLVGAGTEAFF.

The rearrangement links TRBV5-6 to TRBJ1-3; D call uncertain. The CDR3 totals 14 residues. Trimming took off 0 bases at V and 4 bases at J, with 8 bases between the two ends. CDR1 is SGHDT and CDR2 is YYEEEE in the germline V gene. The CDR3 here is CASSLGHRGNTIYF. The CDR3 region has the DNA TGTGCCAGCAGCTTGGGACACCGGGGAAACACCATATATTTT. The whole variable domain, filled in from reference TRBV5-6 and TRBJ1-3, reads DAGVTQSPTHLIKTRGQQVTLRCSPKSGHDTVSWYQQALGQGPQFIFQYYEEEERQRGNFPDRFSGHQFPNYSSELNVNALLLGDSALYLCASSLGHRGNTIYFGEGSWLTVV.

The J gene is TRBJ2-7, the V gene TRBV30; possibly TRBD2 for D (6 bases). Trimming shortened V by 3 bases and J by 1 base, and 10 bases separated the two germline ends. The CDR3 loop spans 13 amino acids. CDR1 GTSNPN and CDR2 SVGIG come from the germline V gene (reference sequence). CDR3 protein: CAWSTGGSYEQYF. The CDR3 region has the DNA TGTGCCTGGAGCACCGGGGGTTCCTACGAGCAGTACTTC.

This rearrangement joins TRBV5-5 to TRBJ1-3, with D unclear. Germline CDR1 reads SGHKS; CDR2 reads YYEKEE (reference sequence). The CDR3 spans 14 residues. V lost 1 base and J 0 bases, leaving 5 bases between the germline ends. The CDR3 protein is CASSLPSSGNTIYF. DNA for the CDR3: TGTGCCAGCAGCTTGCCGAGCTCTGGAAACACCATATATTTT.

The rearrangement joins TRBV6-1 to TRBJ2-1; TRBD1 matches at 9 bases. Germline CDR1 and CDR2: MNHNS and SASEGT. This CDR3 has 15 residues. The V gene end was trimmed by 4 bases and the J gene end by 3 bases; junction bases not matched to a gene: 4. CDR3 region: CASSAKGQGYNEQFF. The CDR3 coding sequence is TGTGCCAGCAGTGCGAAGGGACAGGGCTACAATGAGCAGTTCTTC.

The genes are TRBV2 and TRBJ1-1; a weak D match, TRBD1 (5 bases). The CDR3 is made up of 14 amino acids. Per the germline V gene, CDR1 is SNHLY and CDR2 is FYNNEI. The V and J ends lost 10 bases and 2 bases respectively, with 17 bases between them. The CDR3: CATGQGILNTEAFF. The CDR3 nucleotides are TGTGCCACTGGACAAGGGATTTTAAACACTGAAGCTTTCTTT.

The rearrangement joins TRBV29-1 to TRBJ1-2; TRBD1 agrees at 8 bases. The germline gives CDR1 SQVTM, CDR2 ANQGSEA. The CDR3 length is 15 residues. The trim removed 1 base at V and 4 bases at J, leaving 8 bases unmatched. The CDR3 nucleotides are TGCAGCGTTGAAGGGGGCAGGGGGCGCACCTATGGCTACACCTTC. It encodes CSVEGGRGRTYGYTF.

The chain is built from TRBV1 and TRBJ1-1; TRBD1 is the table's D call and was not checked against the DNA. TRBV1 is labeled a pseudogene. CDR3 size: 13 residues. The CDR3 DNA sequence: TGCACCAGCAGCCAAGGGCCGAACACTGAAGCTTTCTTT. Translation: CTSSQGPNTEAFF.

The chain recombines TRBV28 with TRBJ1-2; D unresolved. The germline V gene encodes CDR1 MDHEN and CDR2 SYDVKM. V was pared by 11 bases and J by 1 base, with 11 bases between. The CDR3 consists of 12 residues. Written as DNA, the CDR3 is TGTGCCGCGGGTGTGAATAACTATGGCTACACCTTC. This gives the protein CAAGVNNYGYTF.

The chain links TRBV7-6 to TRBJ1-2; TRBD1 agrees at 8 bases. V lost 5 bases, J lost 5 bases, and 4 bases stayed unmatched. CDR1 is SGHVS and CDR2 is FNYEAQ in the germline V gene. The CDR3 spans 13 residues. CDR3 loop: CASSTTGGYGYTF. The CDR3 DNA reads TGTGCCAGCAGCACTACAGGGGGTTATGGCTACACCTTC.

The CDR3 protein is CASSTQSNEQFF. CDR3 sequence (DNA): TGTGCCAGCAGCACTCAAAGCAATGAGCAGTTCTTC. The gene calls are TRBV7-6 and TRBJ2-1; D remains ambiguous. Per the germline V gene, CDR1 is SGHVS and CDR2 is FNYEAQ. The CDR3 is 12 amino acids. Trimming removed 5 bases at V and 6 bases at J, with 8 bases between.